This T cell receptor (beta chain) was documented in a study of chemoradiotherapy in HPV16-positive cancers. Study-wide context: Candidate HPV-specific clones and shared TCR motifs came from a couple of HPV16-positive patients. The study, taken as a whole, reports: For HPV16-positive patients, expanding HPV-responsive T cells associated with longer recurrence-free survival.

This clone was detected only a few times. The antigen is unknown. Clones were sequenced by immunoSEQ multiplex PCR, and TCRdb holds only the in-frame ones, with some missing. The sample lists 5,400 or so clones, 65% to 80% occurring once. Repertoires were sampled repeatedly during chemoradiotherapy. The ends lost 8 bases at V and 4 bases at J; junction bases unmatched: 4. Per germline, CDR1 LGHNT and CDR2 FRNRAP. CDR3 length: 13 amino acids. The origin of this receptor is a human donor with HPV-associated anogenital cancer. This chain uses TRBV12-5 with TRBJ2-1; 8 bases line up with TRBD1. This sample comprised tumor tissue, obtained from a patient who underwent chemoradiotherapy. The CDR3 nucleotides read TGTGCTAGTCTACAGGGGGTATACAATGAGCAGTTCTTC. Translating gives CASLQGVYNEQFF.